Each of the 6 T cell receptor beta chains below was sequenced from the same sample in a study of T cell responses to AZD1222 COVID-19 vaccine (dated by TCRdb to the early 2020s). Libraries were built with the immunoSEQ multiplex PCR assay. The immuneACCESS repertoire file appears here via TCRdb, limited to in-frame rearrangements. These files lack a portion of the clones; in checked studies, under half of the deficit traces to unresolved V genes, and the cause of the others is not known. Counted in this sample were around 66,000 clones; more than 75% of them appeared once. More than 4.5% of the sample comes from the top ten. In the paper's terms, the time point label means: about 28 days (+/-7) after the second vaccine dose. Interpreted using the paper, the treatment or condition label stands for: meningococcal conjugate vaccine given as trial control. The source was peripheral blood, collected 28 days after the second dose of the MenACWY control vaccine. The receptors shown here come from an adult who received the MenACWY meningococcal vaccine as a control.

This clone appeared a single time. The chain has TRBV9 and TRBJ1-6, with TRBD1 identical over 8 bases. The CDR3 totals 14 residues. Trimming removed 0 bases from V and 13 bases from J; junction bases left unmatched: 6. The germline V gene has CDR1 SGDLS and CDR2 YYNGEE. CDR3 sequence reads: CASSVGTGFLPLHF. The CDR3 DNA reads TGTGCCAGCAGCGTAGGGACAGGGTTTCTCCCCCTCCACTTT.

The rearrangement uses TRBV19 and TRBJ2-3; D is uncertain. CDR3 length: 14 residues. Trimming removed 2 bases from V and 0 bases from J, with 6 bases in between. Germline V lookup: CDR1 LNHDA, CDR2 SQIVND (reference sequence). CDR3 nucleotide sequence: TGTGCCAGTAGTATACAGGTTAGCACAGATACGCAGTATTTT. This codes for CASSIQVSTDTQYF.

The chain uses TRBV19 and TRBJ2-1; D gene unclear. With 0 bases removed from V and 10 bases from J, the gap between germline ends came to 7 bases. The CDR3 is made up of 12 amino acids. The germline V gene encodes CDR1 LNHDA and CDR2 SQIVND (reference sequence). The CDR3 region is CASSIDLGEQFF. The CDR3 region has the DNA TGTGCCAGTAGTATAGATCTGGGGGAGCAGTTCTTC.

The chain uses TRBV19 and TRBJ1-6; no clear D gene. The CDR3 runs to 14 residues. Germline assignment: CDR1 LNHDA and CDR2 SQIVND (reference sequence). Trimming pared 5 bases from V and 2 bases from J, leaving 7 bases between. The CDR3 DNA sequence: TGTGCCAGTAGTCGTACAACCTATAATTCACCCCTCCACTTT. Protein sequence: CASSRTTYNSPLHF.

The chain uses TRBV18 and TRBJ2-3, with TRBD2 matching 7 bases. Germline V gene lookup returns CDR1 KGHSH and CDR2 LQKENI. V was clipped by 3 bases and J by 4 bases; unmatched bases: 7. The CDR3 spans 15 residues. CDR3 loop: CASSPTSGIADTQYF. DNA of the CDR3: TGTGCCAGCTCACCGACCAGCGGGATAGCAGATACGCAGTATTTT.

This chain connects TRBV29-1 to TRBJ1-1; D is perhaps TRBD1 (6 bases). Germline V gene data show CDR1 as SQVTM and CDR2 as ANQGSEA. This CDR3 is built from 13 residues. Deletions cut 7 bases from V and 0 bases from J, with 12 bases between. CDR3 protein: CSGGQSMNTEAFF. In nucleotides, the CDR3 is TGCAGCGGTGGACAGTCCATGAACACTGAAGCTTTCTTT. The full variable domain, its missing parts supplied by reference TRBV29-1 and TRBJ1-1, is SAVISQKPSRDICQRGTSLTIQCQVDSQVTMMFWYRQQPGQSLTLIATANQGSEATYESGFVIDKFPISRPNLTFSTLTVSNMSPEDSSIYLCSGGQSMNTEAFFGQGTRLTVV.